The TCR beta chain described here comes from a study of cytomegalovirus exposure and HLA in healthy donors. General study findings and limits: Researchers counted 150 to 200 TCR beta chains as cytomegalovirus-associated.

60 Vbeta and 13 Jbeta primers were used in PCR. Using immunoSEQ multiplex PCR, the repertoire was profiled, and TCRdb retains in-frame clones only, with some absent. Seen here are approximately 89,000 clones, over 60% observed once, and the top ten hold 3.7%. This clone has just a few counts. Its specificity is unknown. The germline V gene has CDR1 MNHNS and CDR2 SASEGT. The ends were cut back, 2 bases at V and 6 bases at J, with 11 bases in the middle. This CDR3 is 15 amino acids long. The sequence came from a man between 25 and 39 years old in good health and CMV-seronegative. This rearrangement joins TRBV6-1 to TRBJ1-6, with a possible D match to TRBD1 (5 bases). The sample was PBMCs. The DNA of the CDR3 is TGTGCCAGCAGTGAAATAGCAGGGCGTAATTCACCCCTCCACTTT. Protein: CASSEIAGRNSPLHF.